This TCR beta chain was captured by sequencing in a study of OX40 agonist ivuxolimab in advanced cancers. Using immunoSEQ multiplex PCR, the repertoire was profiled, and TCRdb retains in-frame clones only, with some absent. This sample yields tens of thousands of clones, of which approximately 92% are seen a single time; about an eighth belongs to the top ten. J was trimmed by 7 bases and V by 2 bases; bases with no gene match: 5. Germline V lookup: CDR1 SGHDT, CDR2 YYEEEE. This CDR3 contains 14 residues. The sequence was obtained from an adult with an advanced solid tumor such as melanoma, head and neck, liver or kidney cancer. The sample consisted of CD4+ or CD8+ T cells sorted from blood, taken in a trial of the OX40 agonist ivuxolimab. The V gene is TRBV5-6, the J gene TRBJ1-2, with 10 bases fitting TRBD1. The CDR3 is CASSLVTGGSGYTF. CDR3 DNA: TGTGCCAGCAGCTTAGTGACAGGGGGCTCTGGCTACACCTTC. The complete variable domain, with remaining parts taken from reference TRBV5-6 and TRBJ1-2, reads DAGVTQSPTHLIKTRGQQVTLRCSPKSGHDTVSWYQQALGQGPQFIFQYYEEEERQRGNFPDRFSGHQFPNYSSELNVNALLLGDSALYLCASSLVTGGSGYTFGSGTRLTVV.